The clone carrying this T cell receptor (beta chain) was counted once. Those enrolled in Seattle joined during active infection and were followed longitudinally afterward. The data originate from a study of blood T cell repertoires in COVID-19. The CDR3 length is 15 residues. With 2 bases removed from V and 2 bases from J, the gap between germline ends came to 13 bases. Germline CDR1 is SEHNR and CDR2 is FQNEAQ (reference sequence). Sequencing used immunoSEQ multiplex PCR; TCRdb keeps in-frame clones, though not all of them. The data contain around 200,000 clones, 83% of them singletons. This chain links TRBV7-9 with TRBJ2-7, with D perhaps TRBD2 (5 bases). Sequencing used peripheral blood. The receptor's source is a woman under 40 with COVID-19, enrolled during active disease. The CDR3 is CASSLSRRPPYEQYF. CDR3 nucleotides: TGTGCCAGCAGCTTATCAAGGAGGCCCCCCTACGAGCAGTACTTC.